This is a list of T cell receptor beta chains from one sample in a study of blood T cell repertoires in COVID-19. Clones were sequenced by immunoSEQ multiplex PCR, and TCRdb holds only the in-frame ones, with some missing. Found here are 200,000 to 250,000 clones, roughly 89% of them singletons; the top ten hold roughly 6.5%. The sequenced sample consisted of peripheral blood. These receptors originate from a man between 60 and 75 years old who had recovered from COVID-19. The CDR3 runs from the conserved cysteine through the conserved F or W. A D gene is named only where the DNA matches it firmly.

v_call: TRBV21-1
j_call: TRBJ1-1
d_call: -
cdr3_nt: TGTGCCAGCAGCAAACCGGGACAGGGGTTTCGGGACACTGAAGCTTTCTTT
cdr3_aa: CASSKPGQGFRDTEAFF

v_call: TRBV9
j_call: TRBJ1-3
d_call: TRBD1
cdr3_nt: TGTGCCAGCAGCGTAGAAGGAGGGGGCGTCAGAAACACCATATATTTT
cdr3_aa: CASSVEGGGVRNTIYF

v_call: TRBV7-2
j_call: TRBJ2-2
d_call: -
cdr3_nt: TGTGCCAGCAGGTTTGGGCTGAACACCGGGGAGCTGTTTTTT
cdr3_aa: CASRFGLNTGELFF

v_call: TRBV6-1
j_call: TRBJ2-7
d_call: TRBD2
cdr3_nt: TGTGCCAGCAGTGAGGGACTAGCGGGAGGACGGTCCTACGAGCAGTACTTC
cdr3_aa: CASSEGLAGGRSYEQYF

v_call: TRBV2
j_call: TRBJ2-1
d_call: -
cdr3_nt: TGTGCCAGCAATGATAGGCTAGCTGGCTACAATGAGCAGTTCTTC
cdr3_aa: CASNDRLAGYNEQFF

v_call: TRBV19
j_call: TRBJ1-1
d_call: TRBD1
cdr3_nt: TGTGCCACTCAGACAGGGAGAAAGACTGAAGCTTTCTTT
cdr3_aa: CATQTGRKTEAFF

v_call: TRBV28
j_call: TRBJ1-2
d_call: TRBD1
cdr3_nt: TGTGCCAGCATACAGGGGGGGAACTATGGCTACACCTTC
cdr3_aa: CASIQGGNYGYTF

v_call: TRBV19
j_call: TRBJ1-5
d_call: -
cdr3_nt: TGTGCCAGTCGTTGGGGAGGAACTCAGCCCCAGCATTTT
cdr3_aa: CASRWGGTQPQHF

v_call: TRBV5-1
j_call: TRBJ2-7
d_call: TRBD2
cdr3_nt: TGCGCCAGCAGCTACCTAGCGGGTTCACCTAACGAGCAGTACTTC
cdr3_aa: CASSYLAGSPNEQYF

v_call: TRBV21-1
j_call: TRBJ2-3
d_call: -
cdr3_nt: TGTGCCAGCAGCTTGGCCAGGGGGCGAAGCACAGATACGCAGTATTTT
cdr3_aa: CASSLARGRSTDTQYF

v_call: TRBV5-4
j_call: TRBJ2-1
d_call: -
cdr3_nt: TGTGCCAGCAGCTGGGACAAGTCGTCGGGATTGGGGTTCTTC
cdr3_aa: CASSWDKSSGLGFF

v_call: TRBV7-2
j_call: TRBJ2-2
d_call: -
cdr3_nt: TGTGCCAGCAGCGCCTACAGGACCGGGGAGCTGTTTTTT
cdr3_aa: CASSAYRTGELFF

v_call: TRBV5-3
j_call: TRBJ2-4
d_call: -
cdr3_nt: TGTGCCAGAAGCTTGGAGGGACTAGCCAAAAACATTCAGTACTTC
cdr3_aa: CARSLEGLAKNIQYF

v_call: TRBV5-1
j_call: TRBJ2-1
d_call: TRBD2
cdr3_nt: TGCGCCAGCAGCGGGGCTAGCGGGAGGTTGGATGAGCAGTTCTTC
cdr3_aa: CASSGASGRLDEQFF

v_call: TRBV9
j_call: TRBJ2-1
d_call: TRBD2
cdr3_nt: TGTGCCAGCAGCGCCCGACTAGCTGCCTACAATGAGCAGTTCTTC
cdr3_aa: CASSARLAAYNEQFF

v_call: TRBV25-1
j_call: TRBJ2-7
d_call: -
cdr3_nt: TGTGCCAGCAGTGAATGGGCAGGGACCTACGAGCAGTACTTC
cdr3_aa: CASSEWAGTYEQYF